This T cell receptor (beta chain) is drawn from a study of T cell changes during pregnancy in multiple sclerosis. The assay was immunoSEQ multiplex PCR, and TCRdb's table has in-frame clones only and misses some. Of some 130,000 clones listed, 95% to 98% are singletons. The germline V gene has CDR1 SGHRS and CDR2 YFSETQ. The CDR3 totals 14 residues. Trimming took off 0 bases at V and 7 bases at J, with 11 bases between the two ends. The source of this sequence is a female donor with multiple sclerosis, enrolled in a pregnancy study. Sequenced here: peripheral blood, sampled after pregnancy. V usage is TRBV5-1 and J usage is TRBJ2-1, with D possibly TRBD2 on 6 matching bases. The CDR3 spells CASSLDAGRNEQFF. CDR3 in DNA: TGCGCCAGCAGCTTGGACGCAGGGAGGAATGAGCAGTTCTTC.